These 9 T cell receptor beta chains were sequenced from one sample in a study of shared clonotypes between healthy human individuals. Sequencing used immunoSEQ multiplex PCR; TCRdb keeps in-frame clones, though not all of them. Among around 990,000 clones listed, roughly 77% were seen once. Material: memory CD4+ T cells from PBMCs. Indicated subset: CD45RA-negative fraction. The receptor source for this set is a man in his late teens or twenties in good health. Some clones in this sample may be carry-over from other donors' samples.

This clone has only a few counts. The chain employs TRBV28 and TRBJ2-7; TRBD1 agrees at 7 bases. V dropped 7 bases and J dropped 0; count of bases not matched to a gene: 12. CDR1 and CDR2 (germline): MDHEN, SYDVKM. The CDR3 spans 16 residues. Here the CDR3 reads CASIPSGTESSYEQYF. CDR3 sequence (DNA): TGTGCCAGCATTCCCTCGGGGACAGAAAGCTCCTACGAGCAGTACTTC.

This chain links TRBV9 with TRBJ1-1; 7 nucleotides align to TRBD1. The CDR3 runs to 13 residues. Germline-derived CDR1 and CDR2 are SGDLS and YYNGEE. V lost 3 bases, J lost 7 bases, and 6 bases stayed unmatched. CDR3 nucleotides: TGTGCCAGCAGCGCCAGGGGGGATAATGAAGCTTTCTTT. This encodes CASSARGDNEAFF.

V and J are TRBV4-3 and TRBJ2-2; D uncertain. Trimming left V 0 bases short and J 3 bases short, with 11 bases between. This CDR3 region has 16 residues. The germline gives CDR1 LGHNA, CDR2 YSLEER. In nucleotides, the CDR3 is TGCGCCAGCAGCCAAGAACTACGATCCCACACCGGGGAGCTGTTTTTT. It specifies CASSQELRSHTGELFF.

The gene calls are TRBV10-2 and TRBJ2-3; D possibly uses TRBD1 or TRBD2 (6 bases each). The germline gives CDR1 WSHSY, CDR2 SAAADI. Between the trimmed V and J ends, which lost 2 bases and 5 bases, there was a span of 14 bases. This CDR3 comprises 15 residues. The CDR3 loop reads CASSEGGGPRDTQYF. CDR3 sequence (DNA): TGCGCCAGCAGTGAGGGAGGGGGGCCCCGAGATACGCAGTATTTT.

V and J are TRBV10-3 and TRBJ2-5, with a weak D call TRBD2 (6 bases). This CDR3 is built from 13 residues. Germline V gene lookup returns CDR1 ENHRY and CDR2 SYGVKD. V was trimmed by 2 bases and J by 5 bases, leaving 9 bases between them. CDR3 residues: CAISERRGETQYF. The DNA for the CDR3 is TGTGCCATCAGTGAGCGGAGGGGCGAGACCCAGTACTTC.

In the case of this clone: A read error is possible here, since a much larger clone lies one base away. The chain couples TRBV10-3 to TRBJ1-3, with D tentatively TRBD1 (5 bases). This CDR3 is built from 14 residues. CDR1 ENHRY and CDR2 SYGVKD come from the germline V gene. Deletions cut 4 bases from V and 1 base from J, with 8 bases between. CDR3 in amino acids: CAISVAGSGNTIYF. CDR3 DNA sequence: TGTGCCATCAGTGTGGCAGGGTCTGGAAACACCATATATTTT.

This chain links TRBV6-6 with TRBJ2-4; 8 bases match TRBD1. Germline V CDR1 and CDR2: MNHNY, SVGAGI (reference sequence). Trimming took 9 bases from V and 0 from J; bases not matched to a gene: 7. The CDR3 runs to 15 residues. The CDR3 loop is CARGTGLLAKNIQYF. For the CDR3, the DNA is TGTGCCAGGGGGACAGGTCTATTAGCCAAAAACATTCAGTACTTC.

The rearrangement links TRBV5-1 to TRBJ1-2, with 8 bases identical to TRBD1. The CDR3 loop spans 15 amino acids. Germline CDR1 SGHRS, CDR2 YFSETQ. V was pared by 0 bases and J by 2 bases, with 3 bases of the junction left unmatched. The CDR3, as DNA: TGCGCCAGCAGCTTGGCCGGACAGGGAAACTATGGCTACACCTTC. Its protein product is CASSLAGQGNYGYTF.

This rearrangement joins TRBV2 to TRBJ2-7; D possibly matches TRBD1 or TRBD2 (6 bases each). With 3 bases removed from V and 3 bases from J, the gap between germline ends came to 12 bases. Germline V gene lookup returns CDR1 SNHLY and CDR2 FYNNEI. The CDR3 consists of 14 residues. The CDR3 sequence is CASSDGGGRYEQYF. In DNA form, the CDR3 reads TGTGCCAGCAGTGATGGAGGGGGTCGCTACGAGCAGTACTTC.